This section outlines one T cell receptor beta chain sequence together with its context. This entry is derived from a study of blood T cell repertoires in COVID-19. On the study more broadly: Nucleic acid was either cDNA or gDNA, and it came from T cells, B-cell-depleted T cells, or PBMCs.

Clones were sequenced by immunoSEQ multiplex PCR, and TCRdb holds only the in-frame ones, with some missing. The sample records 50,000 to 65,000 clones, over 85% being singletons. Germline CDR1 and CDR2: PRHDT and FYEKMQ (reference sequence). The CDR3 sequence is 14 residues long. Trimming cost V 5 bases and J 6 bases, with 14 bases left between them. This chain uses TRBV13 with TRBJ2-1, with D tentatively TRBD2 (5 bases). The clonotype originates from a human donor in a cohort sampled during active COVID-19. The specimen was peripheral blood. DNA of the CDR3: TGTGCCAGCAGCCCAACCTATCGGGGCAATGAGCAGTTCTTC. It translates to CASSPTYRGNEQFF.